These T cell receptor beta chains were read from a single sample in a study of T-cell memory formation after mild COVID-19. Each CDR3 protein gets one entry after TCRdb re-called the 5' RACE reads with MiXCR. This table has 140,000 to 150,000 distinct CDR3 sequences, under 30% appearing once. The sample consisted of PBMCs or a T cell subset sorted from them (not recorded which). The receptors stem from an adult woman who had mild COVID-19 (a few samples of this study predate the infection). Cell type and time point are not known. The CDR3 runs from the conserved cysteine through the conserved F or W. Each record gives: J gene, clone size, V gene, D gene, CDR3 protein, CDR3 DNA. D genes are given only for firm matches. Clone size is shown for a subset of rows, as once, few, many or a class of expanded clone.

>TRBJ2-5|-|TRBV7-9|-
CASSRTEVGDETQYF
TGTGCCAGCAGCCGGACAGAGGTTGGGGACGAGACCCAGTACTTC
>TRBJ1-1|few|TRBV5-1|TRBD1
CASSQDRGRNTEAFF
TGCGCCAGCAGCCAGGACAGGGGGCGGAACACTGAAGCTTTCTTT
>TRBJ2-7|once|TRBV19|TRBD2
CASSIGGTSGTYEQYF
TGTGCCAGTAGTATAGGGGGGACTAGCGGAACCTACGAGCAGTACTTC
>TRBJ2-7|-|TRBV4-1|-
CASSPSPLDSYEQYF
TGCGCCAGCAGCCCCAGCCCCCTCGACAGCTACGAGCAGTACTTC
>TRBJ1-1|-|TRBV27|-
CASSFAGGGKRTEAFF
TGTGCCAGCAGTTTTGCCGGGGGGGGGAAACGCACTGAAGCTTTCTTT
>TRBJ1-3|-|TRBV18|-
CASSPPDLLEDTIYF
TGTGCCAGCTCACCGCCGGACCTTCTGGAGGACACCATATATTTT
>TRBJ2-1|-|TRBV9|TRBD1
CASSAGQAFYNEQFF
TGTGCCAGCAGCGCTGGACAGGCCTTCTACAATGAGCAGTTCTTC
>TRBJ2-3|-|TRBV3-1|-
CASSSKYGAGDTQYF
TGTGCCAGCAGCTCAAAGTATGGGGCTGGAGATACGCAGTATTTT
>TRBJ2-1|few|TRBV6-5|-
CASSYSGGSGEQFF
TGTGCCAGCAGTTACTCGGGGGGCTCCGGTGAGCAGTTCTTC
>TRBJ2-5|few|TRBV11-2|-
CASSLVGRLGVGVQYF
TGTGCCAGCAGCTTAGTCGGCAGGCTGGGGGTCGGTGTCCAGTACTTC
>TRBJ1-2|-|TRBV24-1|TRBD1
CATWDSNYGYTF
TGTGCCACTTGGGACAGTAACTATGGCTACACCTTC
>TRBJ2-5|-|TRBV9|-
CASSVGGRDETQYF
TGTGCCAGCAGCGTAGGTGGAAGGGACGAGACCCAGTACTTC
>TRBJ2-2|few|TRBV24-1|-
CATSNVGDTGELFF
TGTGCCACCAGTAACGTGGGAGACACCGGGGAGCTGTTTTTT
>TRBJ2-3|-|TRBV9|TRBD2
CASGGSGVTDTQYF
TGTGCCAGCGGGGGTAGCGGGGTAACAGATACGCAGTATTTT
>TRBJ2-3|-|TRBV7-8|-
CASSLVLTLQDTQYF
TGTGCCAGCAGCTTAGTACTAACACTCCAGGATACGCAGTATTTT
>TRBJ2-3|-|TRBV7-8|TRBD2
CASSPGAGGGDTQYF
TGTGCCAGCAGCCCTGGAGCGGGGGGCGGGGATACGCAGTATTTT
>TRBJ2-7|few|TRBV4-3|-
CASSQEKDVRFYEQYF
TGCGCCAGCAGCCAAGAGAAGGACGTCCGATTCTACGAGCAGTACTTC
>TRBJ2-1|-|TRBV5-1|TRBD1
CASSLAHRGDEQFF
TGCGCCAGCAGCTTGGCACACAGGGGAGATGAGCAGTTCTTC
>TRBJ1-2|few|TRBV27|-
CASSLYGGAGLNYGYTF
TGTGCCAGCAGTTTATACGGGGGCGCCGGCCTAAACTATGGCTACACCTTC
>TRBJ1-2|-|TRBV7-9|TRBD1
CASSPRGTGIYGYTF
TGTGCCAGCAGTCCCAGGGGGACAGGGATCTATGGCTACACCTTC
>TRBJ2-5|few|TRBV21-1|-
CASSLGQAEKQETQYF
TGTGCCAGCAGCCTTGGACAGGCGGAGAAACAAGAGACCCAGTACTTC
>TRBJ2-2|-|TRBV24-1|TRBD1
CATSDLDRGGDSNTGELFF
TGTGCCACCAGTGATTTAGACAGGGGAGGCGATTCGAACACCGGGGAGCTGTTTTTT
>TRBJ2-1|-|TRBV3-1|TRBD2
CASSQGGGAYNEQFF
TGTGCCAGCAGCCAAGGCGGGGGGGCCTACAATGAGCAGTTCTTC
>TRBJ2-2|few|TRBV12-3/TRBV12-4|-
CASIQVNTGELFF
TGTGCCAGCATTCAGGTTAACACCGGGGAGCTGTTTTTT
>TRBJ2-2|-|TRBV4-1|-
CASRPGPSDTGELFF
TGCGCCAGCCGTCCGGGACCGAGCGACACCGGGGAGCTGTTTTTT
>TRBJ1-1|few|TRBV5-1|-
CASSAGTLEGNTEAFF
TGCGCCAGCAGCGCCGGGACCCTCGAGGGCAACACTGAAGCTTTCTTT
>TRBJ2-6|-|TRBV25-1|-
CATEEDTNLVLTF
TGTGCCACCGAAGAGGACACAAATTTAGTCCTGACTTTC
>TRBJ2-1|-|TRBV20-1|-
CSARPGQNEQFF
TGCAGTGCTAGACCAGGACAGAATGAGCAGTTCTTC
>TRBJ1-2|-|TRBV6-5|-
CASSYSPNYGYTF
TGTGCCAGCAGTTACTCCCCTAACTATGGCTACACCTTC
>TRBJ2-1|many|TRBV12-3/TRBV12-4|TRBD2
CASSGFGGEFYNEQFF
TGTGCCAGCAGTGGATTTGGGGGGGAGTTCTACAATGAGCAGTTCTTC
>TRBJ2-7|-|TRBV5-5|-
CASSLGRGSHEQYF
TGTGCCAGCAGCTTGGGCAGGGGATCACACGAGCAGTACTTC
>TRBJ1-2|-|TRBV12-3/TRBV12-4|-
CASSFDLLPQGYTF
TGTGCCAGCAGTTTTGACCTACTTCCTCAGGGCTACACCTTC
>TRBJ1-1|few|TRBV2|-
CASTEGRGDSEAFF
TGTGCCAGCACTGAGGGCAGGGGAGACTCTGAAGCTTTCTTT
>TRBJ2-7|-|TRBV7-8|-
CASAEGQGYEQYF
TGTGCCAGCGCTGAAGGGCAGGGCTACGAGCAGTACTTC
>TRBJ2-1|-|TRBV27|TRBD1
CASSLSSGGLYEQFF
TGTGCCAGCAGTTTATCGTCAGGGGGCTTGTATGAGCAGTTCTTC
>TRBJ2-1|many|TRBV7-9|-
CASSSLDPGNEQFF
TGTGCCAGCAGCTCCCTCGACCCAGGGAATGAGCAGTTCTTC
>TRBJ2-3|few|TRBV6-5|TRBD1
CASGDRGTDTQYF
TGTGCCAGCGGGGACAGGGGCACAGATACGCAGTATTTT
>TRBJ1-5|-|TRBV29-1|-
CSGEEPQHF
TGCAGCGGCGAGGAGCCCCAGCATTTT
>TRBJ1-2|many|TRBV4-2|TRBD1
CASSQEQGPNYGYTF
TGTGCCAGCAGCCAAGAACAGGGGCCCAACTATGGCTACACCTTC
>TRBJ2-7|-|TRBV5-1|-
CASSSRDGYEQYF
TGCGCCAGCAGCTCCCGGGACGGGTACGAGCAGTACTTC
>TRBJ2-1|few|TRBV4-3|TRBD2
CASSQNPTSGAAEQFF
TGCGCCAGCAGCCAAAACCCGACTAGCGGGGCGGCCGAGCAGTTCTTC
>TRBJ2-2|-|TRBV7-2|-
CASSPLGGPGTGELFF
TGTGCCAGCAGTCCTCTCGGGGGGCCGGGGACCGGGGAGCTGTTTTTT
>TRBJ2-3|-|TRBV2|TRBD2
CASSESGGVADTQYF
TGTGCCAGCAGTGAGAGCGGGGGGGTCGCAGATACGCAGTATTTT
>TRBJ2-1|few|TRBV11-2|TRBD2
CASSPRAGGYNEQFF
TGTGCCAGCAGCCCCAGGGCGGGGGGCTACAATGAGCAGTTCTTC
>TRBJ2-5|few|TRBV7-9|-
CASSLGLQETQYF
TGTGCCAGCAGCTTAGGGCTACAAGAGACCCAGTACTTC
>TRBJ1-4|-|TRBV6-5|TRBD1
CASSYSRTGVSEKLFF
TGTGCCAGCAGTTACTCCAGGACAGGTGTATCTGAAAAACTGTTTTTT
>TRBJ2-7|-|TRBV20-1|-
CSAPGRGPYEQYF
TGCAGTGCTCCTGGGAGAGGGCCCTACGAGCAGTACTTC
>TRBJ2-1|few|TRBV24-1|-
CATSDQSKGDHNEQFF
TGTGCCACCAGTGACCAAAGTAAGGGGGACCACAATGAGCAGTTCTTC
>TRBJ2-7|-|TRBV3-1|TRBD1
CASSQDGVGTGAYEQYF
TGTGCCAGCAGCCAAGATGGAGTGGGGACAGGGGCCTACGAGCAGTACTTC
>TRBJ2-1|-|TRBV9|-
CASGGHEQFF
TGTGCCAGCGGTGGCCATGAGCAGTTCTTC